The subject of this entry is one T cell receptor beta chain. The antigen remains unidentified. This sample also contains other DNA sequences that code for the same CDR3. Germline V lookup: CDR1 MNHEY, CDR2 SVGAGI. The CDR3 is 16 residues long. The ends were cut back, 0 bases at V and 4 bases at J, with 16 bases in the middle. The data originate from a study of shared clonotypes between healthy human individuals. Overall study: For every donor, three CD4 naive, three CD4 memory, two CD8 naive and one CD8 memory plates were used. Study outcomes and limitations: Naive subsets generally had larger estimated richness than memory subsets. Clonotypes not shared had lower generation probabilities than those common to all four donors. Sampling covered blood only; tissue repertoires likely differ.

Naive CD8 cells, CD45RO-negative and positively selected for CCR7, excluded terminally differentiated effector memory CD45RA+ cells. Sequencing was performed with immunoSEQ multiplex PCR; in TCRdb, only in-frame clones are kept and a portion is missing. The table records about 2 million clones, about 95% of them present only once. J is TRBJ2-7 and V is TRBV6-5; weak D call: TRBD1 (6 bases). Source material: naive CD8+ T cells sorted from blood. This receptor was taken from a man aged 18 to 30 in good health. Here the CDR3 reads CASSYSSGTTTYEQYF. The CDR3 region has the DNA TGTGCCAGCAGTTACTCGAGTGGGACAACAACTTACGAGCAGTACTTC.